This T cell receptor beta chain was captured in a study of blood T cells in healthy people across ages. This CDR3 is built from 13 residues. As regards this clonotype: Antigen specificity is unknown. A junction boundary mismatches the germline segment, possibly from a read error.

Study conclusions and caveats: Older individuals had lower TCR beta diversity per million T cells (the decline was roughly linear).

Around 9.5 milliliters of peripheral blood were drawn from each donor. A second PCR, run for about 7 to 11 cycles, used a sample-barcoded 5' primer plus a J-beta primer mix. The authors tagged each cDNA molecule using a template-switch adaptor with 12 random nucleotides. TCRdb itself ran the 5' RACE reads through MiXCR, one entry per CDR3 protein. The table includes fewer than 2,000,000 distinct CDR3 sequences, about 35% detected once. The sample was blood. This TCR was recovered from a woman between 25 and 40 years old in good health. The chain links TRBV12-3 or TRBV12-4 to TRBJ2-3, with D unresolved. The CDR3, as DNA: TGTGCCAGCAGGTCCATGAGAACAGATGCGCAGTATTTT. It specifies CASRSMRTDAQYF.